These 14 T cell receptor beta chains originate from one sample sequenced in a study of spatial heterogeneity in lung cancer. From the 5' RACE reads, TCRdb called clonotypes with MiXCR, one entry per CDR3 protein. The sample consists of around 110,000 distinct CDR3 sequences, 9% to 15% of them appearing once. Documented time point: blood at routine non-recurrence follow-up after resection. From tumor, nontumor lung or frozen PBMC, whole RNA was taken unsorted for sequencing. Source: PBMCs, taken at follow-up. These receptors all stem from a male donor with early-stage non-small cell lung cancer.

This clonotype was detected a few times. This chain joins TRBV11-2 and TRBJ1-3; D call uncertain. Per germline, CDR1 SGHAT and CDR2 FQNNGV. The V gene lost 4 bases and the J gene lost 0 bases, with 7 bases spanning the gap. The CDR3 runs to 14 residues. The CDR3 is CASSYDISGNTIYF. DNA of the CDR3: TGTGCCAGCAGCTATGACATCTCTGGAAACACCATATATTTT. Full variable domain (missing parts from reference TRBV11-2 and TRBJ1-3): EAGVAQSPRYKIIEKRQSVAFWCNPISGHATLYWYQQILGQGPKLLIQFQNNGVVDDSQLPKDRFSAERLKGVDSTLKIQPAKLEDSAVYLCASSYDISGNTIYFGEGSWLTVV.

The V gene is TRBV28, the J gene TRBJ1-5, with TRBD1 matching 8 bases. The CDR3 totals 16 residues. The V gene end was trimmed by 3 bases and the J gene end by 5 bases; junction bases not matched to a gene: 9. The germline gives CDR1 MDHEN, CDR2 SYDVKM. The CDR3 DNA reads TGTGCCAGCAGTTTTTCGGACAGGGTTGGGGATCAGCCCCAGCATTTT. This codes for CASSFSDRVGDQPQHF.

This clonotype turned up a few times. The V gene is TRBV20-1, the J gene TRBJ2-1, with D possibly TRBD2 on 8 matching bases. V was cut by 2 bases and J by 0 bases, with 17 bases left in between. The CDR3 is 17 residues long. Per germline, CDR1 DFQATT and CDR2 SNEGSKA (reference sequence). The CDR3 loop is CSARNLAGQSSYNEQFF. In DNA, the CDR3 is TGCAGTGCTAGAAACTTAGCGGGACAGAGCTCCTACAATGAGCAGTTCTTC.

This clonotype showed up just a few times. The chain uses TRBV7-3 and TRBJ2-3, with D maybe TRBD1 (5 bases). Deletions cut 2 bases from V and 2 bases from J, with 11 bases between. The CDR3 totals 15 residues. Germline assignment: CDR1 SGHTA and CDR2 FQGTGA. The CDR3 DNA is TGTGCCAGCAGCTTATTTGGGGCCCCCACAGATACGCAGTATTTT. Amino acid sequence: CASSLFGAPTDTQYF. Using reference TRBV7-3 and TRBJ2-3 for the parts outside the CDR3, the full variable domain is GAGVSQTPSNKVTEKGKYVELRCDPISGHTALYWYRQSLGQGPEFLIYFQGTGAADDSGLPNDRFFAVRPEGSVSTLKIQRTERGDSAVYLCASSLFGAPTDTQYFGPGTRLTVL.

This sequence joins TRBV18 and TRBJ2-5; perhaps TRBD2 as D (5 bases). The V and J ends lost 0 bases and 4 bases respectively, with 9 bases between them. The CDR3 is made up of 14 amino acids. The germline V gene has CDR1 KGHSH and CDR2 LQKENI. For the CDR3, the DNA is TGTGCCAGCTCACCACCGGTACGGGGAGAGACCCAGTACTTC. It encodes CASSPPVRGETQYF. The full variable domain, with the rest looked up from reference TRBV18 and TRBJ2-5, is NAGVMQNPRHLVRRRGQEARLRCSPMKGHSHVYWYRQLPEEGLKFMVYLQKENIIDESGMPKERFSAEFPKEGPSILRIQQVVRGDSAAYFCASSPPVRGETQYFGPGTRLLVL.

The V gene is TRBV10-3, the J gene TRBJ2-1; 9 nucleotides match TRBD1. The CDR3 runs to 15 residues. The trim removed 6 bases at V and 8 bases at J, leaving 11 bases unmatched. CDR1 and CDR2 (germline): ENHRY, SYGVKD. The CDR3 nucleotides read TGTGCCATCAGCCTCCGGGACAGGGTTGGCGATGAGCAGTTCTTC. This translates into CAISLRDRVGDEQFF.

This clonotype has at least ten counts. J is TRBJ2-6 and V is TRBV27; maybe TRBD2 (5 bases). Trimming stripped 5 bases from V and 8 bases from J, with 13 bases between. Germline V gene lookup returns CDR1 MNHEY and CDR2 SMNVEV (reference sequence). The CDR3 spans 14 residues. CDR3 DNA sequence: TGTGCCAGCAGTCGGGGTGGGTCGACCAACGTCCTGACTTTC. It encodes CASSRGGSTNVLTF.

This clonotype was counted a few times. CDR3 region: CSARGRGSSYEQYF. In nucleotides, the CDR3 is TGCAGTGCTAGAGGGAGAGGCTCGTCCTACGAGCAGTACTTC. The chain employs TRBV20-1 and TRBJ2-7; D is uncertain. Germline values: CDR1 DFQATT, CDR2 SNEGSKA (reference sequence). This CDR3 contains 14 residues. V lost 1 base, J lost 1 base, and 11 bases lay in between.

V and J are TRBV10-3 and TRBJ2-3, with no clear D. Germline loops: CDR1 ENHRY, CDR2 SYGVKD. CDR3 length: 17 amino acids. The germline V and J ends were trimmed by 2 bases and 0 bases, with 15 bases remaining between them. The CDR3 loop reads CAISERMGSASTDTQYF. The CDR3 bases are TGTGCCATCAGTGAGCGGATGGGCAGTGCTAGCACAGATACGCAGTATTTT.

CDR3 sequence (DNA): TGTGCCAGCAGACGGGAGAACAATCAGCCCCAGCATTTT. As protein: CASRRENNQPQHF. V usage is TRBV6-1 and J usage is TRBJ1-5; no firm D call. The CDR3 loop spans 13 amino acids. V was trimmed by 6 bases and J by 3 bases, leaving 9 bases between them. Germline V gene data show CDR1 as MNHNS and CDR2 as SASEGT.

The rearrangement joins TRBV4-1 to TRBJ1-4; no clear D gene. The germline V gene has CDR1 MGHRA and CDR2 YSYEKL. V lost 0 bases and J 5 bases, leaving 13 bases between the germline ends. The CDR3 has 16 amino acids. The CDR3 DNA is TGCGCCAGCAGCCAAGATGCGAGGCCGGGAAATGAAAAACTGTTTTTT. It codes for CASSQDARPGNEKLFF.

This clonotype has at least ten counts. The chain combines TRBV7-2 with TRBJ1-2, with TRBD1 matching 12 bases. The CDR3 runs 16 residues. Germline CDR1 SGHTA, CDR2 FQGNSA. Trimming cost V 0 bases and J 7 bases; bases outside gene matches: 6. DNA for the CDR3: TGTGCCAGCAGCTTAGCTCGGGACAGGGGGCAAGGTGGCTACACCTTC. It translates to CASSLARDRGQGGYTF. The full variable domain, in which reference TRBV7-2 and TRBJ1-2 provide the parts outside the CDR3, is GAGVSQSPSNKVTEKGKDVELRCDPISGHTALYWYRQSLGQGLEFLIYFQGNSAPDKSGLPSDRFSAERTGGSVSTLTIQRTQQEDSAVYLCASSLARDRGQGGYTFGSGTRLTVV.

A few counts support this clonotype. This chain links TRBV10-2 with TRBJ1-5; D not resolved. The CDR3 has 13 residues. Germline V gene data show CDR1 as WSHSY and CDR2 as SAAADI. Trimming pared 7 bases from V and 0 bases from J, leaving 7 bases between. The CDR3 DNA reads TGCGCCAGCACTGATAATAGCAATCAGCCCCAGCATTTT. Its protein product is CASTDNSNQPQHF.

This clonotype was picked up a small number of times. J is TRBJ2-6 and V is TRBV10-3, with D tentatively TRBD2 (6 bases). The CDR3 extends over 14 amino acids. Per germline, CDR1 ENHRY and CDR2 SYGVKD. V lost 10 bases, J lost 10 bases, and 20 bases lay in between. The CDR3 loop reads CATGGAGRENVLTF. CDR3 in DNA: TGTGCCACCGGAGGGGCAGGGAGAGAAAACGTCCTGACTTTC.